The present entry profiles one TCR beta chain with its context. This sample is drawn from a study of blood T cell repertoires in COVID-19. Across the whole study: The United States, Italy and Spain were the sources of the acute and convalescent COVID-19 samples.

The junction had 15 bases not matched to a gene; V was cut back by 5 bases and J by 5 bases. This CDR3 is 17 amino acids long. Germline V gene lookup returns CDR1 SGHRS and CDR2 YFSETQ. Original processing notes: Amplification from reference gene primers served as the basis for estimated nucleated cell counts. Generated by immunoSEQ multiplex PCR, the TCRdb table keeps only in-frame clones and is missing some. V, J and clone size reflect that table, while D and trimming were determined from the DNA. The top ten clones hold less than 6% of a sample with roughly 280,000 clones, over 80% of them seen once.

This clonotype originated in a man in his 60s who had recovered from COVID-19. Specimen: peripheral blood. The chain has TRBV5-1 and TRBJ2-5; 10 bases map to TRBD2. The CDR3 sequence: CASREGAGGLAKETQYF. Written as DNA, the CDR3 is TGCGCCAGCAGAGAAGGAGCGGGGGGGCTCGCGAAGGAGACCCAGTACTTC.